This T cell receptor beta chain is drawn from a study of blood T cell repertoires in COVID-19. Study-level information: Nucleic acid was either cDNA or gDNA, and it came from T cells, B-cell-depleted T cells, or PBMCs.

The V and J ends lost 5 bases and 7 bases, in that order; junction bases with no gene match: 6. Germline assignment: CDR1 SEHNR and CDR2 FQNEAQ (reference sequence). The CDR3 extends over 15 amino acids. Original handling: The assay estimated nucleated cells by amplifying reference gene primers. Profiling relied on immunoSEQ multiplex PCR, and the TCRdb table lists in-frame clones only, not all of them. V and J calls and clone size are copied from that table; D and trimming were computed from the DNA. Altogether 250,000 to 350,000 clones are present, approximately 86% being singletons, with the ten largest covering under 15%. This clone was counted only a few times. Distinct nucleotide sequences in the sample also encode this CDR3.

The chain recombines TRBV7-9 with TRBJ1-6; 9 nucleotides agree with TRBD1. Material: peripheral blood. The TCR was taken from a woman aged 70 to 79 with COVID-19, enrolled during active disease. CDR3 protein: CASSPSGQGNSPLHF. The CDR3 coding sequence is TGTGCCAGCAGCCCTAGCGGACAGGGGAATTCACCCCTCCACTTT.